The source of this T cell receptor (beta chain) is a study of shared clonotypes between healthy human individuals. Trimming shortened V by 0 bases and J by 3 bases, and 10 bases separated the two germline ends. The CDR3 has 15 amino acids. Germline values: CDR1 LNHNV, CDR2 YYDKDF (reference sequence). The table came from immunoSEQ multiplex PCR; TCRdb's copy has only in-frame clones and leaves some out. The sample comprises some 2.1 million clones, 85% to 95% of which are singletons, and more than 0.1% rests with the top ten. This receptor was obtained from a young man in good health. V is TRBV15 and J is TRBJ2-3; D uncertain. Source material: naive CD4+ T cells sorted from blood. This sample's subset: CD45RA+ positively selected. Here the CDR3 DNA reads TGTGCCACCAGCAGAGATTTACAGATGACAGATACGCAGTATTTT. It encodes CATSRDLQMTDTQYF.